Below are 21 T cell receptor beta chains sequenced from a single sample in a study of regulatory T cells in long-lasting Graves disease. Time point reported: newly diagnosed GD, antithyroid drugs for less than 3 months. Preparation of the TCR library used RNA extracted from PBMCs. Building the TCR beta libraries relied on iRepertoire HTBI primers, and CDR3 regions underwent Arm-PCR. MiXCR was run by TCRdb on the multiplex PCR reads, yielding one entry per CDR3 protein. The sample shows 450,000 to 650,000 distinct CDR3 sequences, more than 15% of them seen only once. The sample also formed part of further work on T cells in Graves' hyperthyroidism and ophthalmopathy.

The sample in question was peripheral blood mononuclear cells (PBMCs), obtained at new diagnosis, from a patient treated with antithyroid drugs. These TCRs come from a woman aged 40 to 65 with Graves disease.

This clonotype was counted only a few times. V and J are TRBV6-1 and TRBJ2-1, with 10 bases fitting TRBD1. CDR3 size: 13 residues. With V trimmed by 7 bases and J by 9 bases, 6 bases remained unmatched. Per germline, CDR1 MNHNS and CDR2 SASEGT. Here the CDR3 reads CASMRDRGGEQFF. The DNA of the CDR3 is TGTGCCAGCATGAGGGACAGGGGTGGTGAGCAGTTCTTC.

This chain uses TRBV12-3 or TRBV12-4 with TRBJ1-1, with D possibly being TRBD1 (5 bases). The CDR3 consists of 15 residues. The germline V and J ends were trimmed by 7 bases and 4 bases, with 19 bases remaining between them. CDR3 residues: CASTSLRGGSTEAFF. Written as DNA, the CDR3 is TGTGCCAGCACCAGTCTTCGTGGGGGGAGCACTGAAGCTTTCTTT.

This clonotype was counted a few times. V is TRBV20-1 and J is TRBJ1-1; perhaps TRBD1 as D (5 bases). Germline CDR1 reads DFQATT; CDR2 reads SNEGSKA (reference sequence). The CDR3 is 14 residues long. The ends were cut back, 1 base at V and 5 bases at J, with 14 bases in the middle. The CDR3 coding sequence is TGCAGTGCTAGAGGCACTCAGGGAGGAACTGAAGCTTTCTTT. This encodes CSARGTQGGTEAFF.

This clonotype appeared many times. The chain uses TRBV11-2 and TRBJ2-4, with D possibly TRBD1 on 6 matching bases. The germline V gene has CDR1 SGHAT and CDR2 FQNNGV. The CDR3 contains 16 residues. V shed 5 bases and J shed 0 bases, with 14 bases lying between them. CDR3 loop: CASSKQGLTAKNIQYF. As DNA, the CDR3 is TGTGCCAGCAGCAAACAGGGTCTCACAGCCAAAAACATTCAGTACTTC.

The chain uses TRBV18 and TRBJ1-1; 10 positions agree with TRBD1. Germline CDR1 reads KGHSH; CDR2 reads LQKENI. The CDR3 runs to 14 residues. J lost 3 bases, V lost 8 bases, and 6 bases had no gene match. CDR3 protein: CASTAGTGDTEAFF. The CDR3 bases are TGTGCCAGCACTGCCGGGACAGGGGACACTGAAGCTTTCTTT.

This clonotype turned up a few times. The gene calls are TRBV3-1 and TRBJ2-1; the match to TRBD2 covers 14 bases. The CDR3 extends over 19 amino acids. V dropped 3 bases and J dropped 6; count of bases not matched to a gene: 13. The germline V gene encodes CDR1 LGHDT and CDR2 YNNKEL (reference sequence). The CDR3 reads CASSQGLAGVFFEANEQFF. Here the CDR3 DNA reads TGTGCCAGCAGCCAGGGACTAGCGGGGGTCTTTTTTGAGGCCAATGAGCAGTTCTTC.

This clonotype has a count of ten or more. The rearrangement uses TRBV30 and TRBJ1-1, with no clear D. This CDR3 region has 13 residues. Germline CDR1 reads GTSNPN; CDR2 reads SVGIG (reference sequence). V lost 1 base, J lost 2 bases, and 8 bases lay in between. CDR3 region: CAWSAGSNTEAFF. Written as DNA, the CDR3 is TGTGCCTGGAGTGCTGGGTCAAACACTGAAGCTTTCTTT.

The chain combines TRBV7-3 with TRBJ1-3; TRBD1 aligns across 7 bases. Germline V gene lookup returns CDR1 SGHTA and CDR2 FQGTGA. V shed 11 bases, J shed 3 bases, and the junction held 7 bases outside the gene matches. The CDR3 totals 13 residues. The CDR3 nucleotides read TGTGCCCGGATAGACAGGGATGGAAACACCATATATTTT. This encodes CARIDRDGNTIYF.

The J gene is TRBJ2-3, the V gene TRBV7-8; D may be TRBD2 (7 bases). V was clipped by 3 bases and J by 2 bases, with 15 bases between them. Per the germline V gene, CDR1 is SGHVS and CDR2 is FQNEAQ. The CDR3 length is 16 residues. The CDR3 DNA reads as TGTGCCAGCAGCTTGAGGGGGGGGGCCGCCACAGATACGCAGTATTTT. Translated, it gives CASSLRGGAATDTQYF.

The sample holds many counts of this clonotype. This chain joins TRBV27 and TRBJ1-3; tentatively, D is TRBD1 (5 bases). Trimming removed 5 bases at V and 0 bases at J, with 11 bases between. The CDR3 contains 15 residues. The germline V gene has CDR1 MNHEY and CDR2 SMNVEV (reference sequence). DNA for the CDR3: TGTGCCAGCAGTCCTGACGGGACCTCTGGAAACACCATATATTTT. The encoded protein is CASSPDGTSGNTIYF.

V is TRBV2 and J is TRBJ1-4; TRBD1 is a possible D gene (5 bases). The germline V gene has CDR1 SNHLY and CDR2 FYNNEI. V was cut by 4 bases and J by 4 bases, with 10 bases left in between. The CDR3 covers 14 residues. This CDR3 is CASSGGAINEKLFF. CDR3 sequence (DNA): TGTGCCAGCAGTGGAGGGGCCATTAATGAAAAACTGTTTTTT.

This clonotype has just one count. One end of the junction does not line up with germline, which may come from a read error. The genes are TRBV29-1 and TRBJ1-1, with D possibly being TRBD1 (5 bases). CDR3 length: 11 residues. The germline gives CDR1 SQVTM, CDR2 ANQGSEA. CDR3 region: CSVRQYTGAFF. In nucleotides, the CDR3 is TGCAGCGTCCGACAGTACACTGGAGCTTTCTTT. The full variable domain, with the rest looked up from reference TRBV29-1 and TRBJ1-1, is SAVISQKPSRDICQRGTSLTIQCQVDSQVTMMFWYRQQPGQSLTLIATANQGSEATYESGFVIDKFPISRPNLTFSTLTVSNMSPEDSSIYLCSVRQYTGAFFGQGTRLTVV.

Ten or more counts support this clonotype. The chain combines TRBV28 with TRBJ1-4; D gene unclear. This CDR3 comprises 13 residues. The V and J ends lost 7 bases and 6 bases respectively, with 12 bases between them. CDR1 MDHEN and CDR2 SYDVKM come from the germline V gene. The DNA for the CDR3 is TGTGCCAGCAACCGAGGGTCGTATGAAAAACTGTTTTTT. Protein: CASNRGSYEKLFF.

This clonotype has more than one count but fewer than ten. V gene TRBV12-3 or TRBV12-4 combines with J gene TRBJ2-2; the D is unclear. The CDR3 loop spans 12 amino acids. The V and J ends lost 5 bases and 6 bases respectively, with 7 bases between them. This CDR3 reads CASSHGAGELFF. The CDR3, as DNA: TGTGCCAGCAGTCATGGGGCCGGGGAGCTGTTTTTT.

In its sample, this clonotype was seen many times. This sequence joins TRBV27 and TRBJ2-2; 8 nucleotides align to TRBD2. Trimming cost V 3 bases and J 4 bases; bases outside gene matches: 10. The germline CDR1 and CDR2 sequences are MNHEY and SMNVEV (reference sequence). The CDR3 runs to 17 residues. The CDR3 DNA reads TGTGCCAGCAGTTTCGGGGGGGGACGGGTGTTCACCGGGGAGCTGTTTTTT. It is translated as CASSFGGGRVFTGELFF.

This clonotype was recorded at least ten times. The chain is built from TRBV5-6 and TRBJ2-3; tentatively, D is TRBD1 (5 bases). Germline V lookup: CDR1 SGHDT, CDR2 YYEEEE. V lost 0 bases and J lost 4, with 12 bases in between. There are 15 residues in the CDR3. The chain's CDR3 is CASSLVSRDSDTQYF. CDR3 nucleotides: TGTGCCAGCAGCTTGGTGTCCAGGGATTCAGATACGCAGTATTTT.

This clonotype was seen a few times. This sequence joins TRBV20-1 and TRBJ1-6; 7 nucleotides line up with TRBD1. The CDR3 is made up of 17 amino acids. With V trimmed by 2 bases and J by 4 bases, 11 bases remained unmatched. Germline CDR1 is DFQATT and CDR2 is SNEGSKA (reference sequence). The CDR3: CSARPGGRGLYNSPLHF. Here the CDR3 DNA reads TGCAGTGCTAGACCGGGGGGCAGGGGGTTGTATAATTCACCCCTCCACTTT.

This clonotype appeared a few times. The chain employs TRBV20-1 and TRBJ2-7, with no clear D. V lost 2 bases and J 0 bases, leaving 8 bases between the germline ends. Germline V gives CDR1 DFQATT, CDR2 SNEGSKA (reference sequence). CDR3 size: 13 residues. The CDR3 bases are TGCAGTGCTAGATCCCCGGGCTCCTACGAGCAGTACTTC. Translated: CSARSPGSYEQYF.

This chain joins TRBV11-2 and TRBJ1-4, with a weak D call TRBD1 (6 bases). V was trimmed by 8 bases and J by 4 bases, leaving 17 bases between them. Germline values: CDR1 SGHAT, CDR2 FQNNGV. The CDR3 is 15 residues long. The CDR3: CASSSPGTFNEKLFF. The CDR3 DNA is TGTGCCAGCTCAAGCCCCGGGACATTTAATGAAAAACTGTTTTTT.

In its sample, this clonotype was seen a few times. The chain joins TRBV6-1 to TRBJ1-3; unclear D gene. The V gene lost 6 bases and the J gene lost 0 bases, with 9 bases spanning the gap. Germline loops: CDR1 MNHNS, CDR2 SASEGT. The CDR3 contains 14 residues. In DNA form, the CDR3 reads TGTGCCAGCAGGGCAGGATTCTCTGGAAACACCATATATTTT. Translation: CASRAGFSGNTIYF.

Here the CDR3 reads CASSLSSGWAGELFF. The CDR3 DNA is TGCGCCAGCAGCTTGTCTTCAGGGTGGGCCGGGGAGCTGTTTTTT. This chain links TRBV5-1 with TRBJ2-2, with D possibly TRBD1 on 5 matching bases. Germline loops: CDR1 SGHRS, CDR2 YFSETQ. V was pared by 1 base and J by 6 bases, with 13 bases between. The CDR3 covers 15 residues.